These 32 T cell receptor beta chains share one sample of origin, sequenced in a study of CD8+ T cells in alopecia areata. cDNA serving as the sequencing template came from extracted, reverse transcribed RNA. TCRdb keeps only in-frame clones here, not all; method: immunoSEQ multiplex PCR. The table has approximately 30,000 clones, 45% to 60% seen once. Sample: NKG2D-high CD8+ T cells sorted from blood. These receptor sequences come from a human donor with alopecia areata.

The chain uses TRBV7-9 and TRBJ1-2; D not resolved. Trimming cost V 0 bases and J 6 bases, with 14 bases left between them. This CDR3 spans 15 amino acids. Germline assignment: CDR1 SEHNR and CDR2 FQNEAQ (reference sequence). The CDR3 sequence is CASSLALGRPDGYTF. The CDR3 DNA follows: TGTGCCAGCAGCTTAGCGTTGGGCAGGCCCGATGGCTACACCTTC. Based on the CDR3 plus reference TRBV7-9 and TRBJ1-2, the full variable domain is DTGVSQNPRHKITKRGQNVTFRCDPISEHNRLYWYRQTLGQGPEFLTYFQNEAQLEKSRLLSDRFSAERPKGSFSTLEIQRTEQGDSAMYLCASSLALGRPDGYTFGSGTRLTVV.

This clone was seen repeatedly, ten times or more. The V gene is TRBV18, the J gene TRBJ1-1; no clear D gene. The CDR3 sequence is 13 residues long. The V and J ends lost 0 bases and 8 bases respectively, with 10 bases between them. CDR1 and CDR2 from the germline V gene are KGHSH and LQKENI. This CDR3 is CASSPPMAREAFF. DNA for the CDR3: TGTGCCAGCTCACCACCGATGGCCCGAGAAGCTTTCTTT. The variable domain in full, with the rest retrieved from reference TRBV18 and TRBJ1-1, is NAGVMQNPRHLVRRRGQEARLRCSPMKGHSHVYWYRQLPEEGLKFMVYLQKENIIDESGMPKERFSAEFPKEGPSILRIQQVVRGDSAAYFCASSPPMAREAFFGQGTRLTVV.

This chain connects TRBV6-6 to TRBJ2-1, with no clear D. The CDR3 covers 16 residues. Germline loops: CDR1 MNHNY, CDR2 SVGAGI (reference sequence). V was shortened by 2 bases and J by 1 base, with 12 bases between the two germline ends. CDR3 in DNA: TGTGCCAGCAGTTACGGAATAGCCTATTCCTACAATGAGCAGTTCTTC. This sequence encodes CASSYGIAYSYNEQFF.

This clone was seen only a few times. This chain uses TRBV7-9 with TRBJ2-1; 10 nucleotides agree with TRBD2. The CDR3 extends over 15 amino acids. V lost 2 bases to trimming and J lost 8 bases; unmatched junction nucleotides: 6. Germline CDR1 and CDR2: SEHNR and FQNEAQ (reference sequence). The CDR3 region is CASSLLSGGAYEQFF. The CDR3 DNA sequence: TGTGCCAGCAGCTTATTAAGCGGGGGGGCCTATGAGCAGTTCTTC.

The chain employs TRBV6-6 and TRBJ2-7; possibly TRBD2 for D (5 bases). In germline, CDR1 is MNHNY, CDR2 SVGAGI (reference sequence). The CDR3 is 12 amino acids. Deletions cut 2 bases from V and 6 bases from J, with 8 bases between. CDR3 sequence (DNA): TGTGCCAGCAGTTACCCTAGCTCCGAGCAGTACTTC. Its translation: CASSYPSSEQYF.

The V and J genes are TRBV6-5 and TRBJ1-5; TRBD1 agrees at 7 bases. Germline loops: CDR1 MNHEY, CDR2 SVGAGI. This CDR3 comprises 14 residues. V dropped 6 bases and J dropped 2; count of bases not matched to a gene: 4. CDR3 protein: CASRSTGRNQPQHF. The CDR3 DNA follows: TGTGCCAGCAGATCGACAGGGCGCAATCAGCCCCAGCATTTT.

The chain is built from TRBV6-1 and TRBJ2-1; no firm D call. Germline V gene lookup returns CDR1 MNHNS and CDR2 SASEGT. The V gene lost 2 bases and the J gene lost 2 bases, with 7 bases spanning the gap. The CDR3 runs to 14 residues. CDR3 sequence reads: CASSESVTYNEQFF. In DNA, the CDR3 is TGTGCCAGCAGTGAATCCGTTACCTACAATGAGCAGTTCTTC.

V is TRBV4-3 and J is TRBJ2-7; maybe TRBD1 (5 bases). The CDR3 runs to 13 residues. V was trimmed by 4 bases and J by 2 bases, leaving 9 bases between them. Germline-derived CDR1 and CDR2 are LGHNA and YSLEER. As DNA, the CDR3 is TGCGCCAGCAGCCCAGGGAAAACCTACGAGCAGTACTTC. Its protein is CASSPGKTYEQYF.

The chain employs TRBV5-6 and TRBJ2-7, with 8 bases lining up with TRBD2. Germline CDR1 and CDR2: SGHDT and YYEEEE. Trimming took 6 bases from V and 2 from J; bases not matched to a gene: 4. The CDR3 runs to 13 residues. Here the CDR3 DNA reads TGTGCCAGCAATTCAGCGGGAGCCTACGAGCAGTACTTC. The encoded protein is CASNSAGAYEQYF.

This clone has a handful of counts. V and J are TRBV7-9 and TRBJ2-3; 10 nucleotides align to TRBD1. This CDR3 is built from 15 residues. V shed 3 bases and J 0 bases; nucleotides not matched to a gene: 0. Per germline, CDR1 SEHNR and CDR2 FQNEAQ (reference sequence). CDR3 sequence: CASSLGQGSTDTQYF. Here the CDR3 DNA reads TGTGCCAGCAGCTTGGGACAGGGGAGCACAGATACGCAGTATTTT.

The CDR3 DNA sequence: TGTGCCAGTAGTATCGTTCACTCCACTGAAGCTTTCTTT. It is translated as CASSIVHSTEAFF. The chain combines TRBV19 with TRBJ1-1; D ambiguous. V was pared by 3 bases and J by 4 bases, with 9 bases between. The CDR3 has 13 residues. The germline V gene has CDR1 LNHDA and CDR2 SQIVND (reference sequence).

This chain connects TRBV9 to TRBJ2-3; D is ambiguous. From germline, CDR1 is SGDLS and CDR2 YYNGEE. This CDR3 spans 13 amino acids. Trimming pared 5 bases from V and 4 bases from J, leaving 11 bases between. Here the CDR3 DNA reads TGTGCCAGCAGGGGTAGCACGGCAGATACGCAGTATTTT. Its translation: CASRGSTADTQYF.

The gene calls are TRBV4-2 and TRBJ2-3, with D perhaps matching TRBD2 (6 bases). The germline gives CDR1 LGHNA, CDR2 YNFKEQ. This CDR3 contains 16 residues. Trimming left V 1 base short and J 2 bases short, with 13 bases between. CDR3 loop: CASSQGGGIATDTQYF. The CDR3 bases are TGTGCCAGCAGCCAAGGGGGCGGGATCGCCACAGATACGCAGTATTTT.

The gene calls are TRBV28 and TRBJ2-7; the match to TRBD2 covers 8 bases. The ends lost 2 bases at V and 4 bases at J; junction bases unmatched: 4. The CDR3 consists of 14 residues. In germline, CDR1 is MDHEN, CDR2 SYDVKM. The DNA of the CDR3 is TGTGCCAGCAGTTTAACGGGGGGGGATTACGAGCAGTACTTC. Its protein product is CASSLTGGDYEQYF.

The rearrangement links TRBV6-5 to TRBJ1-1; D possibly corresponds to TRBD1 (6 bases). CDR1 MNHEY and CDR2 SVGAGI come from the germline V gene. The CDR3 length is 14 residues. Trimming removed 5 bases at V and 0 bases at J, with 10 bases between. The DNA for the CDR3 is TGTGCCAGCAGTCAGGGGAGAGTGAACACTGAAGCTTTCTTT. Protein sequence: CASSQGRVNTEAFF.

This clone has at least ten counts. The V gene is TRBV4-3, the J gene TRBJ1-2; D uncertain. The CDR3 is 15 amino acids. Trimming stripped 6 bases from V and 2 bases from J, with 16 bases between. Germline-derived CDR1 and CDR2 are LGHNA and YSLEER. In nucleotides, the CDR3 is TGCGCCAGCAGAATCATTGGACGGATAAACTATGGCTACACCTTC. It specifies CASRIIGRINYGYTF.

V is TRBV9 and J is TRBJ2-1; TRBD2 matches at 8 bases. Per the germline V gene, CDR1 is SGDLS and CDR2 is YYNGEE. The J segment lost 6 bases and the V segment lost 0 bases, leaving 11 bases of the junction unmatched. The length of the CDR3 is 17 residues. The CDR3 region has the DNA TGTGCCAGCAGCGTAGCTCGAGACGGGAGGGCCCTCAATGAGCAGTTCTTC. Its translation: CASSVARDGRALNEQFF.

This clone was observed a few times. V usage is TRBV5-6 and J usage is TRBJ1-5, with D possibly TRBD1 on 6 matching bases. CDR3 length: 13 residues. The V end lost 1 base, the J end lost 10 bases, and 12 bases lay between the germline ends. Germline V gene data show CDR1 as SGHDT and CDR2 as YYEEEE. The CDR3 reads CASSLWGAEPQHF. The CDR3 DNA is TGTGCCAGCAGCTTGTGGGGGGCGGAACCCCAGCATTTT.

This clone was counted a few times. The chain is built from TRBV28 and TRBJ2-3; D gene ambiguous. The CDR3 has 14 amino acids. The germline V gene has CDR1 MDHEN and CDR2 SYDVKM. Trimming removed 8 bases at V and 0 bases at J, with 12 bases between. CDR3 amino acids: CASAGPGSTDTQYF. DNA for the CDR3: TGTGCCAGCGCCGGCCCCGGTAGCACAGATACGCAGTATTTT.

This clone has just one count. In DNA form, the CDR3 reads TGTGCCAGCAGCTCGACTAGTCGCGAGCAGTTCTTC. It encodes CASSSTSREQFF. The V gene is TRBV7-8, the J gene TRBJ2-1, with a tentative D call TRBD2 (6 bases). The germline V and J ends were trimmed by 4 bases and 10 bases, with 11 bases remaining between them. This CDR3 contains 12 residues. Germline V lookup: CDR1 SGHVS, CDR2 FQNEAQ.

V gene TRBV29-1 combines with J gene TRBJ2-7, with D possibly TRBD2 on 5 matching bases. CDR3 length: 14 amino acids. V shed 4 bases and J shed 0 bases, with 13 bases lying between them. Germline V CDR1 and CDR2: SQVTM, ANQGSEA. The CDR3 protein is CSVAGSSTSYEQYF. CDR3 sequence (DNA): TGCAGCGTTGCGGGGTCGTCCACCTCCTACGAGCAGTACTTC.

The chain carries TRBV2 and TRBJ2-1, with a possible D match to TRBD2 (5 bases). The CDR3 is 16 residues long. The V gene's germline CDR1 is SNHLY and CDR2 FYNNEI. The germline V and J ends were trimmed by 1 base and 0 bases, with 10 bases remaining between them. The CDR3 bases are TGTGCCAGCAGTGAAGGAGTAGGAGGCTCCTACAATGAGCAGTTCTTC. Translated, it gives CASSEGVGGSYNEQFF.

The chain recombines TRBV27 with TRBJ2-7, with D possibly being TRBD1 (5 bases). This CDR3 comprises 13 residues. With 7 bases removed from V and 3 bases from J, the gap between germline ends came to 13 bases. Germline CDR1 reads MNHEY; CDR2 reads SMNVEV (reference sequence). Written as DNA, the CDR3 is TGTGCCAGCACCCCGGACATCTACTACGAGCAGTACTTC. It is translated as CASTPDIYYEQYF.

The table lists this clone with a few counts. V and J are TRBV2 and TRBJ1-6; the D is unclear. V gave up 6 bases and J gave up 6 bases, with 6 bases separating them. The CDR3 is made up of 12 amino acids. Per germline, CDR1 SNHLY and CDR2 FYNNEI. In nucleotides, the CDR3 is TGTGCCAGCAGGGACGGTAATTCACCCCTCCACTTT. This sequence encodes CASRDGNSPLHF.

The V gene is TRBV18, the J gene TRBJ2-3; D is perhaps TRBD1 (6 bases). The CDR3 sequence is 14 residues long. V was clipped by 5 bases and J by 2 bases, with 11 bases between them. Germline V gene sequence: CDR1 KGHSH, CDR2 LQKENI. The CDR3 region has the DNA TGTGCCAGCTCATCGACAGGACCCACAGATACGCAGTATTTT. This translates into CASSSTGPTDTQYF.

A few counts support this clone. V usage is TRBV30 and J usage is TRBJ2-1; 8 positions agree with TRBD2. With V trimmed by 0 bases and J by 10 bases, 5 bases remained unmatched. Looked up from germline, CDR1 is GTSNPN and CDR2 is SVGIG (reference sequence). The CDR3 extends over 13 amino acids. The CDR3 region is CAWSVRLAGEQFF. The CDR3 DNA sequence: TGTGCCTGGAGTGTACGTTTAGCGGGGGAGCAGTTCTTC.

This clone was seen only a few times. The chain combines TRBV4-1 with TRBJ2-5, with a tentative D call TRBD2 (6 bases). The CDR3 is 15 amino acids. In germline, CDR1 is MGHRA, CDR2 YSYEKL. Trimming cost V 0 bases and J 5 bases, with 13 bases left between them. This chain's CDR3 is CASSQEPTRTETQYF. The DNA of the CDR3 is TGCGCCAGCAGCCAAGAGCCGACTAGAACGGAGACCCAGTACTTC.

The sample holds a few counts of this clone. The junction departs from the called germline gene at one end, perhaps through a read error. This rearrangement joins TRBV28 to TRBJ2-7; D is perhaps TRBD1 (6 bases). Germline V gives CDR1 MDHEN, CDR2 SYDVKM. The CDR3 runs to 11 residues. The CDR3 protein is CAIKWGRDTEF. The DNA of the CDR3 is TGTGCCATTAAGTGGGGTCGGGACACAGAATTC.

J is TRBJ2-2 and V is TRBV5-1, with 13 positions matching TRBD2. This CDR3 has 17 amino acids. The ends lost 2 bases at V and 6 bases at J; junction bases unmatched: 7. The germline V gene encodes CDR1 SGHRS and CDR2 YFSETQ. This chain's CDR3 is CASSFIGLAGVAGELFF. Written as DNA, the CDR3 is TGCGCCAGCAGCTTCATTGGACTAGCGGGAGTGGCCGGGGAGCTGTTTTTT.

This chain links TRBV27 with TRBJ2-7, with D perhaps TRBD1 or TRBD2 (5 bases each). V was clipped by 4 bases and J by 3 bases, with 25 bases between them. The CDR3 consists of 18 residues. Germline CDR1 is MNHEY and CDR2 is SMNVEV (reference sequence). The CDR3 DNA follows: TGTGCCAGCAGTTACCGGCGACCCCTCGACAGTGAGGGCTACGAGCAGTACTTC. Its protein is CASSYRRPLDSEGYEQYF.

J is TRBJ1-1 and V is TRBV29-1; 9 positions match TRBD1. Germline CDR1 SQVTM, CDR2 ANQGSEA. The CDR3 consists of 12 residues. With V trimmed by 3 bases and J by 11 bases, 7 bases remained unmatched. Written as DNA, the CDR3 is TGCAGCGTTGAGAGAGGGACAGGGAGCGCTTTCTTT. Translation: CSVERGTGSAFF.

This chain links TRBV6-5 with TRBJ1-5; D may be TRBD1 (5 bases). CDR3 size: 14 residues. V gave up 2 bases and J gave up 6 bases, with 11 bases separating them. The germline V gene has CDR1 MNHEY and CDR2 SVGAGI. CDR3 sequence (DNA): TGTGCCAGCAGTTACGGGAGGGGCTGTCAGCCCCAGCATTTT. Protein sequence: CASSYGRGCQPQHF.